One and the same sample provided the 12 T cell receptor beta chains below, sequenced in a study of HIV-infected children after antiretroviral therapy interruption. The TCR library was built from RNA with a 3' RACE protocol and unique molecular identifiers. From the 3' RACE reads, TCRdb called clonotypes with MiXCR, one entry per CDR3 protein. Here the sample spans under 50,000 distinct CDR3 sequences, 4.3% being singletons. Indicated treatment: PENTA 11 planned treatment interruption arm or continuous ART arm. The starting material was CD45RA+ CD4+ T cells from PBMCs, pooled from several time points, obtained from a donor given antiretroviral therapy, either interrupted or continuous. Specified subset: naive CD4+ CD45RA+ CD45RO- T cells. All receptors come from a pool of human donors with HIV.

This clonotype was recorded a few times. The chain employs TRBV20-1 and TRBJ1-5; TRBD1 aligns across 7 bases. Per germline, CDR1 DFQATT and CDR2 SNEGSKA (reference sequence). J was trimmed by 9 bases and V by 0 bases; bases with no gene match: 8. The CDR3 spans 14 residues. The CDR3 coding sequence is TGCAGTGCTAGAGATGACAGGGACGGTCTGCCCCAGCATTTT. Amino acid sequence: CSARDDRDGLPQHF.

This clonotype was detected many times. V usage is TRBV6-4 and J usage is TRBJ2-1, with D maybe TRBD1 (6 bases). The germline V and J ends were trimmed by 6 bases and 7 bases, with 13 bases remaining between them. CDR3 size: 13 residues. CDR1 is MRHNA, CDR2 SNTAGT, per germline. The CDR3 region has the DNA TGTGCCAGCAGGAGTCCTACAGGGAATGAGCAGTTCTTC. This codes for CASRSPTGNEQFF.

This clonotype has just a few counts. J is TRBJ2-5 and V is TRBV29-1; D is undetermined. V shed 6 bases and J shed 4 bases, with 6 bases lying between them. CDR1 SQVTM and CDR2 ANQGSEA come from the germline V gene. This CDR3 has 10 amino acids. The CDR3 region has the DNA TGCAGCGTCCAGAGAGAGACCCAGTACTTC. Its translation is CSVQRETQYF.

This clonotype occurred many times. The chain has TRBV5-1 and TRBJ2-3; 8 nucleotides align to TRBD1. Germline loops: CDR1 SGHRS, CDR2 YFSETQ. J was trimmed by 1 base and V by 1 base; bases with no gene match: 2. This CDR3 contains 15 residues. The CDR3 spells CASSLTTGGTDTQYF. DNA for the CDR3: TGCGCCAGCAGCTTGACGACAGGGGGCACAGATACGCAGTATTTT.

This clonotype was counted between two and nine times. V and J are TRBV6-2 or TRBV6-3 and TRBJ2-3; 12 positions match TRBD2. The CDR3 length is 16 residues. The germline V gene has CDR1 MNHEY and CDR2 SVGEGT. V was clipped by 6 bases and J by 5 bases; unmatched bases: 9. CDR3 coding DNA: TGTGCCAGCAGCGCCCCGGGACTAGCGGGTCAAGATACGCAGTATTTT. Translated: CASSAPGLAGQDTQYF.

This clonotype was counted ten times or more. J is TRBJ2-3 and V is TRBV6-6; 11 nucleotides match TRBD1. This CDR3 spans 14 amino acids. Trimming took 6 bases from V and 5 from J; bases not matched to a gene: 4. Germline V gene lookup returns CDR1 MNHNY and CDR2 SVGAGI (reference sequence). CDR3 in amino acids: CASSGQGAKDTQYF. CDR3 coding DNA: TGTGCCAGCAGCGGACAGGGGGCAAAAGATACGCAGTATTTT.

This clonotype was counted ten times or more. V usage is TRBV5-6 and J usage is TRBJ1-3, with D uncertain. Trimming took 5 bases from V and 0 from J, leaving 9 bases between them. Germline CDR1 and CDR2: SGHDT and YYEEEE. CDR3 length: 14 amino acids. The CDR3 DNA sequence: TGTGCCAGCAGTTCTAAAGGCTCTGGAAACACCATATATTTT. This translates into CASSSKGSGNTIYF.

CDR3 coding DNA: TGTGCCAGCAGTTGGACAGGGGGCGCGGATAATGGCTACACCTTC. Protein: CASSWTGGADNGYTF. V gene TRBV12-3 or TRBV12-4 combines with J gene TRBJ1-2; TRBD1 matches at 11 bases. The CDR3 has 15 amino acids. After removal of 4 bases from V and 6 bases from J, the junction contained 7 bases not matched to a gene.

This clonotype showed up many times. The chain is built from TRBV5-1 and TRBJ2-1; weak D call: TRBD1 (6 bases). The V and J ends lost 2 bases and 3 bases respectively, with 9 bases between them. The CDR3 loop spans 14 amino acids. Looked up from germline, CDR1 is SGHRS and CDR2 is YFSETQ. The CDR3 sequence is CASSLGGDYNEQFF. CDR3 nucleotide sequence: TGCGCCAGCAGCTTAGGGGGAGACTACAATGAGCAGTTCTTC.

This clonotype was counted ten times or more. The chain couples TRBV29-1 to TRBJ1-1; D is unclear. V was shortened by 1 base and J by 1 base, with 10 bases between the two germline ends. The CDR3 is 14 amino acids. Per the germline V gene, CDR1 is SQVTM and CDR2 is ANQGSEA. CDR3: CSVEVLTENTEAFF. Written as DNA, the CDR3 is TGCAGCGTTGAAGTCCTAACGGAGAACACTGAAGCTTTCTTT.

In its sample, this clonotype was seen a few times. The V gene is TRBV7-4, the J gene TRBJ2-3, with a possible D match to TRBD2 (5 bases). Trimming shortened V by 5 bases and J by 2 bases, and 8 bases separated the two germline ends. The CDR3 length is 13 residues. Germline CDR1 and CDR2: SGHVT and SQSDAQ. The CDR3 loop is CASSAGHTDTQYF. The CDR3 DNA follows: TGTGCCAGCAGCGCGGGCCACACAGATACGCAGTATTTT.

This clonotype showed up many times. The chain is built from TRBV29-1 and TRBJ2-7; 7 bases line up with TRBD1. V shed 3 bases, J shed 6 bases, and the junction held 8 bases outside the gene matches. CDR1 SQVTM and CDR2 ANQGSEA come from the germline V gene. The CDR3 totals 13 residues. The CDR3 bases are TGCAGCGTTGACCAAGGGGGCAGGGGCGAGCAGTACTTC. This sequence encodes CSVDQGGRGEQYF.